This T cell receptor (beta chain) was found in a study of blood T cell repertoires in COVID-19. For the study at large: Whether acute or convalescent, the COVID-19 samples came from the United States, Italy and Spain. The cDNA or gDNA used as material had been derived from T cells, B-cell-depleted T cells, or PBMCs.

Sequenced by immunoSEQ multiplex PCR; TCRdb stores in-frame clones only, minus some. The repertoire holds roughly 240,000 clones, with about 80% as singletons. Germline-derived CDR1 and CDR2 are SGHNT and YYREEE (reference sequence). The CDR3 spans 13 residues. Trimming cost V 0 bases and J 3 bases, with 5 bases left between them. Those who participated ranged in age from 18 to 89 years and resided in about two dozen US areas. Shortly before study entry, within 2 weeks, exposed participants had met a COVID-19 case. The V call is TRBV5-4, the J call TRBJ2-3; D ambiguous. The sample consisted of PBMCs or T cells enriched from blood (not recorded which). The clonotype comes from a woman in her 40s who had been exposed to COVID-19. This chain's CDR3 is CASSLASTDTQYF. In DNA, the CDR3 is TGTGCCAGCAGCTTGGCCTCTACAGATACGCAGTATTTT.